These 15 T cell receptor beta chains originate from one sample sequenced in a study of blood T cell repertoires in COVID-19. Only in-frame clones appear in the TCRdb table, and some are missing; sequencing was by immunoSEQ multiplex PCR. The sample consists of some 240,000 clones, 80% to 90% of them appearing once. The material sequenced was peripheral blood. Receptor source: a man between 50 and 59 years old with active or convalescent COVID-19.

This chain connects TRBV7-3 to TRBJ2-1, with 8 bases aligning to TRBD2. The CDR3 is 15 residues long. With V trimmed by 2 bases and J by 10 bases, 10 bases remained unmatched. In germline, CDR1 is SGHTA, CDR2 FQGTGA. CDR3 protein: CASSLGGGPQGEQFF. The CDR3, as DNA: TGTGCCAGCAGCTTAGGCGGGGGGCCCCAAGGGGAGCAGTTCTTC.

This chain links TRBV28 with TRBJ2-5; TRBD2 matches at 7 bases. This CDR3 has 16 residues. The germline gives CDR1 MDHEN, CDR2 SYDVKM. The J segment lost 9 bases and the V segment lost 7 bases, leaving 20 bases of the junction unmatched. The CDR3 loop reads CASTRTGLRNRGAQYF. The CDR3, as DNA: TGTGCCAGCACCCGCACGGGACTCCGGAATCGGGGGGCCCAGTACTTC.

The rearrangement links TRBV5-4 to TRBJ1-2, with TRBD1 matching over 7 bases. Germline assignment: CDR1 SGHNT and CDR2 YYREEE (reference sequence). Trimming cost V 0 bases and J 8 bases; bases outside gene matches: 1. CDR3 length: 12 residues. The CDR3 DNA follows: TGTGCCAGCAGCTTGGACAGGGGCGGCTACACCTTC. Translating it yields CASSLDRGGYTF. Supplemented by reference TRBV5-4 and TRBJ1-2, the full variable domain reads ETGVTQSPTHLIKTRGQQVTLRCSSQSGHNTVSWYQQALGQGPQFIFQYYREEENGRGNFPPRFSGLQFPNYSSELNVNALELDDSALYLCASSLDRGGYTFGSGTRLTVV.

This clone was observed a single time. The chain links TRBV7-2 to TRBJ2-1; 9 bases match TRBD1. After removal of 3 bases from V and 7 bases from J, the junction contained 4 bases not matched to a gene. The CDR3 runs 14 residues. CDR1 and CDR2 from the germline V gene are SGHTA and FQGNSA. CDR3 in amino acids: CASSFNRGLNEQFF. The CDR3 nucleotides are TGTGCCAGCAGCTTCAACAGGGGGCTGAATGAGCAGTTCTTC.

V usage is TRBV4-2 and J usage is TRBJ2-2; D might be TRBD2 (5 bases). Germline V CDR1 and CDR2: LGHNA, YNFKEQ. The V end was cut by 1 base, the J end by 5 bases, with 5 bases between. The CDR3 has 13 residues. The CDR3 is CASSQGETGELFF. In nucleotides, the CDR3 is TGTGCCAGCAGCCAAGGGGAGACCGGGGAGCTGTTTTTT.

This chain joins TRBV28 and TRBJ1-1; 8 positions match TRBD1. CDR1 is MDHEN, CDR2 SYDVKM, per germline. The CDR3 spans 15 residues. V trimming: 4 bases; J trimming: 3 bases; junction bases outside the gene matches: 7. The CDR3 DNA follows: TGTGCCAGCAGTTGGACAGGGCGAGGGTACACTGAAGCTTTCTTT. Translation gives CASSWTGRGYTEAFF.

V and J are TRBV28 and TRBJ1-3, with D possibly TRBD1 on 6 matching bases. Trimming took off 4 bases at V and 13 bases at J, with 14 bases between the two ends. CDR1 and CDR2 from the germline V gene are MDHEN and SYDVKM. The CDR3 consists of 12 residues. The DNA for the CDR3 is TGTGCCAGCAGTTATGGGACACGTCTTATATATTTT. Translated: CASSYGTRLIYF.

In this sample, this clone turned up a few times. The V call is TRBV4-1, the J call TRBJ1-1; D is undetermined. The germline V gene encodes CDR1 MGHRA and CDR2 YSYEKL. The CDR3 covers 13 residues. V gave up 4 bases and J gave up 5 bases, with 11 bases separating them. CDR3 sequence: CASSRPEKTEAFF. In DNA, the CDR3 is TGCGCCAGCAGCCGCCCTGAGAAGACTGAAGCTTTCTTT.

The V gene is TRBV7-8, the J gene TRBJ1-2; unclear D gene. Germline-derived CDR1 and CDR2 are SGHVS and FQNEAQ. V shed 5 bases and J shed 5 bases, with 15 bases lying between them. This CDR3 comprises 14 residues. CDR3 in DNA: TGTGCCAGCAGCCCCGGGTTCGGTGGGTATGGCTACACCTTC. Translation gives CASSPGFGGYGYTF. The full variable domain, completed using reference TRBV7-8 and TRBJ1-2, is GAGVSQSPRYKVAKRGQDVALRCDPISGHVSLFWYQQALGQGPEFLTYFQNEAQLDKSGLPSDRFFAERPEGSVSTLKIQRTQQEDSAVYLCASSPGFGGYGYTFGSGTRLTVV.

The chain couples TRBV14 to TRBJ2-3; TRBD2 matches at 8 bases. Germline CDR1 SGHDN, CDR2 FVKESK. This CDR3 has 14 amino acids. Trimming cost V 4 bases and J 1 base; bases outside gene matches: 1. CDR3: CASSLSGGTDTQYF. As DNA, the CDR3 is TGTGCCAGCAGCCTTAGCGGGGGCACAGATACGCAGTATTTT. The full variable domain, completed using reference TRBV14 and TRBJ2-3, is EAGVTQFPSHSVIEKGQTVTLRCDPISGHDNLYWYRRVMGKEIKFLLHFVKESKQDESGMPNNRFLAERTGGTYSTLKVQPAELEDSGVYFCASSLSGGTDTQYFGPGTRLTVL.

This clone was recorded only once. V and J are TRBV27 and TRBJ1-1; perhaps TRBD1 as D (6 bases). V was pared by 6 bases and J by 1 base, with 24 bases between. CDR3 length equals 18 residues. Germline lookup yields CDR1 MNHEY and CDR2 SMNVEV (reference sequence). In DNA, the CDR3 is TGTGCCAGCAGCCCGGGACACGAACCTACAATAGCGAACACTGAAGCTTTCTTT. Translation gives CASSPGHEPTIANTEAFF.

Comments on this clone: One end of the junction is discordant with germline, which a read error may explain. Other DNA sequences of this sample code for an identical CDR3. The V and J genes are TRBV18 and TRBJ1-1; tentative D call: TRBD1 (5 bases). CDR1 and CDR2 from the germline V gene are KGHSH and LQKENI. The CDR3 loop spans 15 amino acids. The CDR3: CASSPPGGANTEAFF. The DNA for the CDR3 is TGTGCCAGCTCCCCACCTGGTGGGGCAAACACTGAAGCTTTCTTT.

V usage is TRBV7-6 and J usage is TRBJ2-3; TRBD2 is a possible D gene (5 bases). This CDR3 comprises 15 residues. V dropped 2 bases and J dropped 3 bases, with 12 bases sitting between them. The germline V gene encodes CDR1 SGHVS and CDR2 FNYEAQ. DNA for the CDR3: TGTGCCAGCAGCTTAATAGGGCCGGGGACAGATACGCAGTATTTT. It is translated as CASSLIGPGTDTQYF.

For the CDR3, the DNA is TGTGCCACCAGCAGAGATCGACTAGCGGGAGTTGTTACGCAGTATTTT. It yields the protein CATSRDRLAGVVTQYF. This chain connects TRBV15 to TRBJ2-3, with 12 bases that match TRBD2. The CDR3 contains 16 residues. With V trimmed by 0 bases and J by 8 bases, 6 bases remained unmatched. Germline lookup yields CDR1 LNHNV and CDR2 YYDKDF (reference sequence).

The chain joins TRBV27 to TRBJ1-5; 8 nucleotides agree with TRBD1. The junction had 14 bases not matched to a gene; V was cut back by 5 bases and J by 11 bases. CDR1 and CDR2 from the germline V gene are MNHEY and SMNVEV (reference sequence). The CDR3 extends over 15 amino acids. CDR3 residues: CASSPGQGSGSAQHF. CDR3 nucleotide sequence: TGTGCCAGCAGTCCCGGACAGGGCTCGGGCAGCGCCCAGCATTTT.